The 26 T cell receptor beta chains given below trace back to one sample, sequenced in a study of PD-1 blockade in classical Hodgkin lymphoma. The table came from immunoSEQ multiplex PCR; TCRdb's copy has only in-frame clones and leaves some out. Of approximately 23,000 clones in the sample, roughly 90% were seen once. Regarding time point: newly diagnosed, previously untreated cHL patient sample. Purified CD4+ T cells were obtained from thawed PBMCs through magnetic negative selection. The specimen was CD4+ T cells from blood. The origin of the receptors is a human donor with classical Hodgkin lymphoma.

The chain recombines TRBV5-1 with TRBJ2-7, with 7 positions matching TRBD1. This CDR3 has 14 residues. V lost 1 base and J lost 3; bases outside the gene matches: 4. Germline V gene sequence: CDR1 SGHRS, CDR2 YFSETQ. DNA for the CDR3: TGCGCCAGCAGCTTGAACGGACAGGACTACGAGCAGTACTTC. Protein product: CASSLNGQDYEQYF.

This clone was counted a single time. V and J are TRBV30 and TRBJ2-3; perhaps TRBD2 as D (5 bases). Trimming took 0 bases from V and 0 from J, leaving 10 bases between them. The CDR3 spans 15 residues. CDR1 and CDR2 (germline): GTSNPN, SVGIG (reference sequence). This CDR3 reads CAWSVRGPSTDTQYF. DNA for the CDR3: TGTGCCTGGAGTGTACGCGGGCCGAGCACAGATACGCAGTATTTT.

The CDR3 DNA is TGTGCCAGCAGCTTGGACCTTCCCACAGATACGCAGTATTTT. It codes for CASSLDLPTDTQYF. The V gene is TRBV5-6, the J gene TRBJ2-3; no clear D gene. The CDR3 covers 14 residues. V was shortened by 0 bases and J by 2 bases, with 7 bases between the two germline ends. CDR1 and CDR2 from the germline V gene are SGHDT and YYEEEE.

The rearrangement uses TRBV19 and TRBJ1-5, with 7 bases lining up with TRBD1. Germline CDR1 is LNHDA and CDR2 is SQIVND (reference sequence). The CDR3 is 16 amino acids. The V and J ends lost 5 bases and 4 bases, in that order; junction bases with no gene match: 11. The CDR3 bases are TGTGCCAGTAGTGGAGCAGGGACAGCCAGAAATCAGCCCCAGCATTTT. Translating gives CASSGAGTARNQPQHF.

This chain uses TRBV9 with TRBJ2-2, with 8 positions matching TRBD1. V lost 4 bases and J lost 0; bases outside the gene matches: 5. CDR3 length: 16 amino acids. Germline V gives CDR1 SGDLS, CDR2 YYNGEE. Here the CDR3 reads CASSPQDRANTGELFF. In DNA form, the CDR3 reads TGTGCCAGCAGCCCGCAGGACAGGGCGAACACCGGGGAGCTGTTTTTT. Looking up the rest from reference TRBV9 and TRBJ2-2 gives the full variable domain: DSGVTQTPKHLITATGQRVTLRCSPRSGDLSVYWYQQSLDQGLQFLIQYYNGEERAKGNILERFSAQQFPDLHSELNLSSLELGDSALYFCASSPQDRANTGELFFGEGSRLTVL.

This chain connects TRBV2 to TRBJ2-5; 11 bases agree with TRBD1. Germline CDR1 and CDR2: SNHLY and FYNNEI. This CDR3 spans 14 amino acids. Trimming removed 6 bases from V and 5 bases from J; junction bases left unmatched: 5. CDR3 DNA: TGTGCCAGCAGGTCGGGGACAGGGGGGGAGACCCAGTACTTC. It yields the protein CASRSGTGGETQYF.

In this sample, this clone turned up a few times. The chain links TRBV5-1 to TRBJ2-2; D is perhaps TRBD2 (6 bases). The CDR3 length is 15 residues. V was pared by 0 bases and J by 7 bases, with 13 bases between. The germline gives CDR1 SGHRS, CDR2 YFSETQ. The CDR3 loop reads CASSLDGSINGELFF. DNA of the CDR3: TGCGCCAGCAGCTTGGACGGGAGCATTAACGGGGAGCTGTTTTTT.

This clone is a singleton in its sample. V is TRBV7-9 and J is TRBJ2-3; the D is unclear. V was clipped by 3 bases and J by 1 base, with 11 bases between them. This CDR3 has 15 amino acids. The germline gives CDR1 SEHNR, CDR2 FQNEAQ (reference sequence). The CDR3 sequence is CASSFTSGGTDTQYF. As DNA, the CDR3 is TGTGCCAGCAGCTTCACGTCGGGCGGCACAGATACGCAGTATTTT.

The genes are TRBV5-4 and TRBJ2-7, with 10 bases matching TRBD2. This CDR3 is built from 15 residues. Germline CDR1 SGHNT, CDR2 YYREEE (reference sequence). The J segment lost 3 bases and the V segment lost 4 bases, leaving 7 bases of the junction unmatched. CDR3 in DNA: TGTGCCAGCAGCGGGTCTAGCGGGAGAGGCTACGAGCAGTACTTC. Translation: CASSGSSGRGYEQYF.

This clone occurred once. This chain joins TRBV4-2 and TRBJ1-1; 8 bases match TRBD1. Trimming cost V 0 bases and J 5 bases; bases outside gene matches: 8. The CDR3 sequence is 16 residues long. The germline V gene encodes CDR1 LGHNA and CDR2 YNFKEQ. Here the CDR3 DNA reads TGTGCCAGCAGCCAAGAGAGGACAGGGAGAAGAACTGAAGCTTTCTTT. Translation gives CASSQERTGRRTEAFF.

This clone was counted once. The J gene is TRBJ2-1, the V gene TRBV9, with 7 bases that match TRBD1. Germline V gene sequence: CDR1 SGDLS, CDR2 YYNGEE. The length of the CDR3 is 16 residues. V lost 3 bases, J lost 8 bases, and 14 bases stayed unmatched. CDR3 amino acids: CASSASPTGTGYEQFF. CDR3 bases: TGTGCCAGCAGCGCCAGCCCGACAGGGACCGGGTATGAGCAGTTCTTC.

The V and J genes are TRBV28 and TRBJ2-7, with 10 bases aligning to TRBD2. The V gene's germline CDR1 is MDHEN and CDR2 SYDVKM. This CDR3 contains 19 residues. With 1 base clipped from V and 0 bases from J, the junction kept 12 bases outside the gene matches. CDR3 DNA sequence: TGTGCCAGCAGTTTATCAATGGGGACTAGCGTTTGGAGCTCCTACGAGCAGTACTTC. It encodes CASSLSMGTSVWSSYEQYF.

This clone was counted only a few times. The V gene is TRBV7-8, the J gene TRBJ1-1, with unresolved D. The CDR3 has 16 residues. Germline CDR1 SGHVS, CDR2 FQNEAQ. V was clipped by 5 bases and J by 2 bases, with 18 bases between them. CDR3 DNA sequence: TGTGCCAGCAGCCCTTTTGCGGCGGGAGTTAACACTGAAGCTTTCTTT. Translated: CASSPFAAGVNTEAFF.

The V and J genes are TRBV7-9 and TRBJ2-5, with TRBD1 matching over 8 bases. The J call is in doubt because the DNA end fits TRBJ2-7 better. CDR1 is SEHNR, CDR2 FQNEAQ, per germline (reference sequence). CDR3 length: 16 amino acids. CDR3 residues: CASSLQQGVTEHEQYF. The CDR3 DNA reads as TGTGCCAGCAGCTTACAACAGGGGGTTACGGAACACGAGCAGTACTTC.

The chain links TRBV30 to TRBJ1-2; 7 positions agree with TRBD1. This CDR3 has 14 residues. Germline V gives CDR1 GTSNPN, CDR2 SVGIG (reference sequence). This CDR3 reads CASTRQGLFYGYTF. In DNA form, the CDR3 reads TGTGCATCCACTCGACAGGGCCTTTTCTATGGCTACACCTTC.

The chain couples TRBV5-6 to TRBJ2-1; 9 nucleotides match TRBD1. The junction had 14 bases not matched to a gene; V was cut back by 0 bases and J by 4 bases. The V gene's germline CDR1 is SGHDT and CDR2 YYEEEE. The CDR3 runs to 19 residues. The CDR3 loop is CASSLGGTTGGWRYNEQFF. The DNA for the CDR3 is TGTGCCAGCAGCTTGGGGGGCACTACAGGGGGCTGGCGGTACAATGAGCAGTTCTTC.

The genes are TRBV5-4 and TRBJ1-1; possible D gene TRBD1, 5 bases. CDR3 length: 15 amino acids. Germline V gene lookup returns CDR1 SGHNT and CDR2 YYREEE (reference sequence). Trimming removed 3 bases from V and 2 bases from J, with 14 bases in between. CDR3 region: CASSSERGVNTEAFF. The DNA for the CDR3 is TGTGCCAGCAGCTCTGAGAGAGGGGTAAACACTGAAGCTTTCTTT.

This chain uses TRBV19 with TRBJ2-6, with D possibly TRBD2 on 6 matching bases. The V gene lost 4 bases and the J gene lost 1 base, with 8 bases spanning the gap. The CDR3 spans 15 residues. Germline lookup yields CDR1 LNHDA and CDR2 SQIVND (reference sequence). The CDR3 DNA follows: TGTGCCAGTAGTACGGGGACTTCTGGGGCCAACGTCCTGACTTTC. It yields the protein CASSTGTSGANVLTF.

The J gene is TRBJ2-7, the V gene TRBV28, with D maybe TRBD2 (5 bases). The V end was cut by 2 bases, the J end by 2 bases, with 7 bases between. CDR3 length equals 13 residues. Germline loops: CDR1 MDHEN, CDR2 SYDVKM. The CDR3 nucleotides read TGTGCCAGCAGTTTAAGCGGACCCTACGAGCAGTACTTC. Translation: CASSLSGPYEQYF.

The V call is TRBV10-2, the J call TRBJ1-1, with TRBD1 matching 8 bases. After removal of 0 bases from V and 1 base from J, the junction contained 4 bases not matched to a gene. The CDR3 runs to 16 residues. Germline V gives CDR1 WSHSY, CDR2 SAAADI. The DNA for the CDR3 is TGCGCCAGCAGTGAGTCGCCGGGGACAGGGAACACTGAAGCTTTCTTT. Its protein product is CASSESPGTGNTEAFF.

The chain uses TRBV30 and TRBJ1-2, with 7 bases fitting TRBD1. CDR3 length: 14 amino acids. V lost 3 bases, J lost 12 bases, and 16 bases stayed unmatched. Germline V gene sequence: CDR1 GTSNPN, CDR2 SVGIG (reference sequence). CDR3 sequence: CAWSRTGQGVGHTF. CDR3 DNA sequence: TGTGCCTGGAGCCGTACGGGGCAGGGGGTGGGCCACACCTTC.

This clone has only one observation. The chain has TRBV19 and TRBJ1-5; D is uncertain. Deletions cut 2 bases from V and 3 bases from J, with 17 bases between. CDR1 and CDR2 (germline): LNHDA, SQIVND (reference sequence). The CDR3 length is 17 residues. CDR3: CASSIISGRYNNQPQHF. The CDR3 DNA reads TGTGCCAGTAGTATAATTTCGGGCAGATATAACAATCAGCCCCAGCATTTT.

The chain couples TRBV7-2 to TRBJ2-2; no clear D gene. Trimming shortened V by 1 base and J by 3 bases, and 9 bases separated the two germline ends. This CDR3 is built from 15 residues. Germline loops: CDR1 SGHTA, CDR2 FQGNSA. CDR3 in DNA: TGTGCCAGCAGCTTAGGAGGTGGGGACACCGGGGAGCTGTTTTTT. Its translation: CASSLGGGDTGELFF.

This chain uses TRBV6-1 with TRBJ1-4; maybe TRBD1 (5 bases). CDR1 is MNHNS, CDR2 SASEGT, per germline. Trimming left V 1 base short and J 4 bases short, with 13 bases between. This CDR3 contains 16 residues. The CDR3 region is CASSEVRTRLNEKLFF. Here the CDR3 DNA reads TGTGCCAGCAGTGAAGTAAGGACAAGACTTAATGAAAAACTGTTTTTT.

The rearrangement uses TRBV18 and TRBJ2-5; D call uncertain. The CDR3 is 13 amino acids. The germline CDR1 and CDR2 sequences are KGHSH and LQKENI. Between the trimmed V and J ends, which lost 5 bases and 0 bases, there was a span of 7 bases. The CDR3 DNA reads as TGTGCCAGCTCAGCCACGTACCAAGAGACCCAGTACTTC. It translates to CASSATYQETQYF.

The chain's CDR3 is CAWGVGHGYTF. CDR3 nucleotide sequence: TGTGCCTGGGGGGTCGGCCATGGCTACACCTTC. The rearrangement joins TRBV30 to TRBJ1-2; D is unclear. CDR1 GTSNPN and CDR2 SVGIG come from the germline V gene (reference sequence). With 5 bases removed from V and 6 bases from J, the gap between germline ends came to 10 bases. The CDR3 is 11 residues long.